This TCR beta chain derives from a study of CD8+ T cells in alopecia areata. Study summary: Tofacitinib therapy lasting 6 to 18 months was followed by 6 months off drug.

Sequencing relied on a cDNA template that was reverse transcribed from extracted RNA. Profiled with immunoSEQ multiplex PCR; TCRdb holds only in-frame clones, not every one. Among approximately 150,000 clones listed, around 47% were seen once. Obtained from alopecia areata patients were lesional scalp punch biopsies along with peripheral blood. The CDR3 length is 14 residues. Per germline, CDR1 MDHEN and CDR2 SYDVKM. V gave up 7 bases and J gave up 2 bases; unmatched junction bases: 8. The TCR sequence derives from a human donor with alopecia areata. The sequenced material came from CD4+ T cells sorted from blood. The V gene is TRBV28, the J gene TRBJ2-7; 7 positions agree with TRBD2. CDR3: CASTRAGMTYEQYF. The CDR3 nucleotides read TGTGCCAGCACCAGAGCGGGAATGACCTACGAGCAGTACTTC.